The present entry profiles one T cell receptor (beta chain) with its context. The antigen is not known. The sample comes from a study of vaccination effects on CD4 cells after COVID-19. Antigen-specific CD4+ T cell clonotypes were called by their expansion after viral peptide-pool culture in ViraFEST. Subsequent to 10 days of culture, CD4+ T cells were isolated. Vaccine recipients, nucleocapsid antibody negative, had no prior SARS-CoV-2 infection. Measured with immunoSEQ multiplex PCR; TCRdb has only the in-frame clones, and not every one. The data contain about 48,000 clones, more than 75% of them singletons. V was pared by 5 bases and J by 7 bases, with 8 bases of the junction left unmatched. The CDR3 consists of 15 residues. Per the germline V gene, CDR1 is LGHDT and CDR2 is YNNKEL (reference sequence).

This material consisted of CD4+ T cells from PBMCs cultured with HCoV-OC43 spike peptides, taken before COVID-19 vaccination. Subset noted: HCoV-OC43 spike overlapping peptide pool stimulation. This sequence was found in a human donor who received a COVID-19 vaccine. The gene calls are TRBV3-1 (or the pseudogene TRBV3-2) and TRBJ1-6; the match to TRBD1 covers 7 bases. The CDR3 here is CASSWRQGSNSPLHF. CDR3 DNA sequence: TGTGCCAGCAGCTGGCGACAGGGAAGCAATTCACCCCTCCACTTT.